Detailed here is one T cell receptor (beta chain). This entry belongs to a study of blood T cell repertoires in COVID-19. Study context: Sites in the United States, Italy and Spain provided acute and convalescent COVID-19 samples. T cells, B-cell-depleted T cells, or PBMCs supplied cDNA or gDNA.

Per the authors' pipeline: For nucleated cells, counts were estimated from reference gene primer amplification. Profiled with immunoSEQ multiplex PCR; TCRdb holds only in-frame clones, not every one. From that table come the V and J calls and clone size; the DNA was used to work out D and trimming. The sample carries roughly 150,000 clones, 84% recorded once. This CDR3 has 17 amino acids. V shed 3 bases and J 4 bases; nucleotides not matched to a gene: 13. Looked up from germline, CDR1 is MNHEY and CDR2 is SMNVEV (reference sequence). The gene calls are TRBV27 and TRBJ2-3, with 7 bases aligning to TRBD1. Sequencing input: peripheral blood. The sequence was collected from a woman between 50 and 59 years old in a cohort sampled during active or convalescent COVID-19. CDR3 region: CASSFHPTGSRADTQYF. Written as DNA, the CDR3 is TGTGCCAGCAGTTTCCATCCGACAGGGTCTAGGGCAGATACGCAGTATTTT.